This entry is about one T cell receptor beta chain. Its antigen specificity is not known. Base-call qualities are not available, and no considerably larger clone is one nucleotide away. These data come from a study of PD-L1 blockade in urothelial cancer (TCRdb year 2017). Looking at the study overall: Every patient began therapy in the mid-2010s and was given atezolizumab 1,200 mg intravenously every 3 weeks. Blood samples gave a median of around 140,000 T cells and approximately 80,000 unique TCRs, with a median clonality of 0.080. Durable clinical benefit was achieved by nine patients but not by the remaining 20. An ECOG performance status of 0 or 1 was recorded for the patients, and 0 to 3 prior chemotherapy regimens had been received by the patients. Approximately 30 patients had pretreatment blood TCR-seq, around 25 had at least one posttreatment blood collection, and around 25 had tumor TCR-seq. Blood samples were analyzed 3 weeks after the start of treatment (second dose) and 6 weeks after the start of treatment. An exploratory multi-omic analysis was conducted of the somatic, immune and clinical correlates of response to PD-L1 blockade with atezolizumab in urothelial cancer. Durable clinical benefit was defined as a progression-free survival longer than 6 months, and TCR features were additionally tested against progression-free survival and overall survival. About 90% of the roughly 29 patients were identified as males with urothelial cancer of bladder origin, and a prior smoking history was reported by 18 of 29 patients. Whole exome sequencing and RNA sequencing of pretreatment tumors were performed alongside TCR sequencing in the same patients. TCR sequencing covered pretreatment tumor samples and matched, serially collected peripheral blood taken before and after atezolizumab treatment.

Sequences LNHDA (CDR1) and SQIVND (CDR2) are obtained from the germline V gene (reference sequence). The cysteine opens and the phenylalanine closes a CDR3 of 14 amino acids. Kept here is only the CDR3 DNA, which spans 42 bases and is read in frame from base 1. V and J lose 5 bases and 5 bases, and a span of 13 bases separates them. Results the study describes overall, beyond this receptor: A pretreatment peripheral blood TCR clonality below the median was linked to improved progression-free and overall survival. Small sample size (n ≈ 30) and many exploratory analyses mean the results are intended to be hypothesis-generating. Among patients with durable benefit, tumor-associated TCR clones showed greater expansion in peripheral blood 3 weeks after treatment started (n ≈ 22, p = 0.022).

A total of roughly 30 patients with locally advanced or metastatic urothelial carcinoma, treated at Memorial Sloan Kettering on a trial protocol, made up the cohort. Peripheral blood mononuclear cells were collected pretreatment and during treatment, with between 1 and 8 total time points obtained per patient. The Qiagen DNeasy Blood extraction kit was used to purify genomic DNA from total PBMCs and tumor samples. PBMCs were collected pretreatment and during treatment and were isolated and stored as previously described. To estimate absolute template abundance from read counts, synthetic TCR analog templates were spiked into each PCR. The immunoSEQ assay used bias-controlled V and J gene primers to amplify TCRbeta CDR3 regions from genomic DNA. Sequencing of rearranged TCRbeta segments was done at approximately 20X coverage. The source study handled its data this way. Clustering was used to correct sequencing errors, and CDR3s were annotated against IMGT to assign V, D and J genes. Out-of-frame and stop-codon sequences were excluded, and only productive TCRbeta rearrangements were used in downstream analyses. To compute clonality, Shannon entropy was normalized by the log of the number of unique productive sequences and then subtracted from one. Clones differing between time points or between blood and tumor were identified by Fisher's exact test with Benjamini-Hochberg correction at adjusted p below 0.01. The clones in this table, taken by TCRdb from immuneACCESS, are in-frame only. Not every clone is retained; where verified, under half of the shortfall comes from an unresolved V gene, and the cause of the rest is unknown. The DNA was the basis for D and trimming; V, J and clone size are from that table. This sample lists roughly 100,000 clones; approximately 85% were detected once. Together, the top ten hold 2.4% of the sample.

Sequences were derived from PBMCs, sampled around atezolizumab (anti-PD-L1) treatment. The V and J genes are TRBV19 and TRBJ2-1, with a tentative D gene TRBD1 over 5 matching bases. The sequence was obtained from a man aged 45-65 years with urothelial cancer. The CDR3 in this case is CASSPSRADNEQFF. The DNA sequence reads TGTGCCAGTAGTCCCAGCAGGGCAGACAATGAGCAGTTCTTC.